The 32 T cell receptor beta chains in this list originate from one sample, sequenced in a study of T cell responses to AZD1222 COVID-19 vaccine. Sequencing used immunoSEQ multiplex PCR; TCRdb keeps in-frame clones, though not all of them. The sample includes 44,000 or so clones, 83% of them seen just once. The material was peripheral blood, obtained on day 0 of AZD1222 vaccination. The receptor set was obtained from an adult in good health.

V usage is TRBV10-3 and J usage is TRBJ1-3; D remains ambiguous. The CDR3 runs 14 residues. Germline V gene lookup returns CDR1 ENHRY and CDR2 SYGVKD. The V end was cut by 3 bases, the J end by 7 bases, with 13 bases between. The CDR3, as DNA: TGTGCCATCAGTGATCAGACTGCCTGGAACACCATATATTTT. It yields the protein CAISDQTAWNTIYF.

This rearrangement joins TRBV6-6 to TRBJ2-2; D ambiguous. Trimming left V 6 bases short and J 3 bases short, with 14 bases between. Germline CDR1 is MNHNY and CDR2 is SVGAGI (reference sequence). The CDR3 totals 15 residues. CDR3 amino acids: CASRWNSLDTGELFF. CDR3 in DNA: TGTGCCAGCAGATGGAACAGTCTGGACACCGGGGAGCTGTTTTTT.

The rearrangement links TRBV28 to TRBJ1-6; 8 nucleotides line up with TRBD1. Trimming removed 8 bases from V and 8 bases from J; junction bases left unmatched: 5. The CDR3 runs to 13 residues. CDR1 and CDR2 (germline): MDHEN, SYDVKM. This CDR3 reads CASQGQGYSPLHF. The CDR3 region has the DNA TGTGCCAGCCAAGGACAGGGTTATTCACCCCTCCACTTT.

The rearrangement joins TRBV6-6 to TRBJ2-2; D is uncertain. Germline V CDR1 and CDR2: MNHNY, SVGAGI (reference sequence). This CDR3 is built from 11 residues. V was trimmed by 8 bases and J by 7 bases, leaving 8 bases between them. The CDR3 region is CASVRIGELFF. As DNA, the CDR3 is TGTGCCAGCGTCCGAATCGGGGAGCTGTTTTTT.

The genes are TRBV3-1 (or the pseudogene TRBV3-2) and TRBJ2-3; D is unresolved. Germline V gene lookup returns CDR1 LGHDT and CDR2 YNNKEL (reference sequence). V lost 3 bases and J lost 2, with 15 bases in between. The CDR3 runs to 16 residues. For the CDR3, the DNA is TGTGCCAGCAGCCACGTAGACAAGGGTCTCACAGATACGCAGTATTTT. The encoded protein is CASSHVDKGLTDTQYF.

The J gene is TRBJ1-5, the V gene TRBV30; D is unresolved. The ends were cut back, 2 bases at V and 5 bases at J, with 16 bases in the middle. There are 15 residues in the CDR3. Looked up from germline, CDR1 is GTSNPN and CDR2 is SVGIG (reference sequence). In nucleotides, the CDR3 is TGTGCCTGGAGTATCTCGGGGAGGCGAGATCAGCCCCAGCATTTT. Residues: CAWSISGRRDQPQHF.

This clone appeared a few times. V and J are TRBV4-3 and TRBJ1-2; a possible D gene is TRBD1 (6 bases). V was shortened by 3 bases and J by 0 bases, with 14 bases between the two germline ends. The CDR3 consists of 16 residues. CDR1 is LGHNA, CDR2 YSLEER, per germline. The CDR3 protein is CASSQDLWTANYGYTF. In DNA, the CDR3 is TGCGCCAGCAGCCAGGACTTGTGGACAGCTAACTATGGCTACACCTTC.

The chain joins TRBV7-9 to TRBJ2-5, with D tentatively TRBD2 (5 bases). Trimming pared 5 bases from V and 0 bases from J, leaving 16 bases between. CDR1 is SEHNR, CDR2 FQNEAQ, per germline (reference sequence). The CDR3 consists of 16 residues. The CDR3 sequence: CASSPSAGVYQETQYF. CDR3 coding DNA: TGTGCCAGCAGCCCCTCGGCCGGGGTGTACCAAGAGACCCAGTACTTC.

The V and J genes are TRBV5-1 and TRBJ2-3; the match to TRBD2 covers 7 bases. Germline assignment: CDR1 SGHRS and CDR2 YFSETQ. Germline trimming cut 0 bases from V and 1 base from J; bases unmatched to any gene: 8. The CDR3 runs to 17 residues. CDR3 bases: TGCGCCAGCAGCTTGGCCTGGGCGGGAGCGGGCACAGATACGCAGTATTTT. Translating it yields CASSLAWAGAGTDTQYF.

CDR3 residues: CASSFADTQYF. The CDR3, as DNA: TGTGCCAGCAGTTTTGCGGATACGCAGTATTTT. The chain employs TRBV12-3 or TRBV12-4 and TRBJ2-3; D unresolved. CDR3 length: 11 residues. Trimming left V 3 bases short and J 6 bases short, with 4 bases between.

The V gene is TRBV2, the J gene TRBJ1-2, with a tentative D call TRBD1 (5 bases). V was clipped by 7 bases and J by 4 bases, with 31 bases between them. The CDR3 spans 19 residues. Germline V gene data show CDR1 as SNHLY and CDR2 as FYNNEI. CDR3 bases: TGTGCCAGCATTAGACCATGGCAGGGATCACCTCGGCGGGGCTATGGCTACACCTTC. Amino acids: CASIRPWQGSPRRGYGYTF.

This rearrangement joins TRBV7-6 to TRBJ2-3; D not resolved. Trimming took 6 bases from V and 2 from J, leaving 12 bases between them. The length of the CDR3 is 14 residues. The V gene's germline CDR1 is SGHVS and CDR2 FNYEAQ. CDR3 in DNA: TGTGCCAGCAGTGTGGAGCCCACCACAGATACGCAGTATTTT. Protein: CASSVEPTTDTQYF.

The CDR3 DNA is TGTGCCAGCAGTGAAATGGGTTACTACTCTGGAAACACCATATATTTT. Its protein product is CASSEMGYYSGNTIYF. The chain has TRBV6-1 and TRBJ1-3; D not resolved. Germline values: CDR1 MNHNS, CDR2 SASEGT. The CDR3 extends over 16 amino acids. V was pared by 2 bases and J by 0 bases, with 11 bases between.

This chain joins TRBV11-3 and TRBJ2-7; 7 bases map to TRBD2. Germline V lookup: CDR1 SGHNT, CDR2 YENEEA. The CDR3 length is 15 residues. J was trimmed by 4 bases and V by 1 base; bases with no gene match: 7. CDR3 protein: CASSLGRGSNYEQYF. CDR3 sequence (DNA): TGTGCCAGCAGCTTAGGCCGCGGGAGTAATTACGAGCAGTACTTC.

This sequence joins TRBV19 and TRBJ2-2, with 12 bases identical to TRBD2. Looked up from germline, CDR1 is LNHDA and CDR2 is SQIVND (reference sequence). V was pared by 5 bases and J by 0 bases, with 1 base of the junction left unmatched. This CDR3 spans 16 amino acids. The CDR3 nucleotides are TGTGCCAGTAGTTCTAGCGGGGGGGCGAACACCGGGGAGCTGTTTTTT. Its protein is CASSSSGGANTGELFF.

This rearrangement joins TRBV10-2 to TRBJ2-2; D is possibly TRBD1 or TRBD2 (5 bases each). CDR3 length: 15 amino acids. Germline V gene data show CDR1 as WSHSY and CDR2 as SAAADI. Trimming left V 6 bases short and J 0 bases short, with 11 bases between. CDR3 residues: CASSRGPTNTGELFF. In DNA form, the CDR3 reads TGCGCCAGCAGCCGGGGACCGACGAACACCGGGGAGCTGTTTTTT.

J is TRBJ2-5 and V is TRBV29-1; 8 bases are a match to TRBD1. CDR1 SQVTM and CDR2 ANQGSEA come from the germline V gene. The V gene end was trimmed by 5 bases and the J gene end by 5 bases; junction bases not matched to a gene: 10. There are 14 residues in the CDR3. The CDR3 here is CSVSGRGLGETQYF. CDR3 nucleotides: TGCAGCGTTTCTGGCAGGGGGCTTGGGGAGACCCAGTACTTC.

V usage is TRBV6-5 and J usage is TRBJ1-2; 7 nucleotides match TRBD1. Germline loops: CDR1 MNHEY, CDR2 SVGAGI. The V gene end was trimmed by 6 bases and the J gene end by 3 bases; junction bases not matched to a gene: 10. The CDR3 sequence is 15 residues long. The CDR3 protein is CASRPRTGRHYGYTF. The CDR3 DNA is TGTGCCAGCAGGCCCCGGACAGGTCGGCACTATGGCTACACCTTC.

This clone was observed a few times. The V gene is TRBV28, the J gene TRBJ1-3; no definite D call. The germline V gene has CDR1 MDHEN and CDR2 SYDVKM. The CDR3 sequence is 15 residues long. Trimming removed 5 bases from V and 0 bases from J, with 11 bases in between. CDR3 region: CASSTRVGSGNTIYF. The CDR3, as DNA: TGTGCCAGCAGTACACGGGTGGGCTCTGGAAACACCATATATTTT.

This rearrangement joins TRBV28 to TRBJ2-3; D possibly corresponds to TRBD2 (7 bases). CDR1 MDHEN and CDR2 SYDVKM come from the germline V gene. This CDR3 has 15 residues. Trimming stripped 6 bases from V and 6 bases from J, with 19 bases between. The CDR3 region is CASSRWGGQGDTQYF. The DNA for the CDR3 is TGTGCCAGCAGCCGGTGGGGGGGCCAAGGGGATACGCAGTATTTT.

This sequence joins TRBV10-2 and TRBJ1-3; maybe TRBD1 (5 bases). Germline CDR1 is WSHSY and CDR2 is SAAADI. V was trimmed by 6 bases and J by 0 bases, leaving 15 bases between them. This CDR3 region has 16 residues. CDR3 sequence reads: CASSASARVSGNTIYF. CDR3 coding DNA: TGCGCCAGCAGCGCCTCGGCCAGGGTCTCTGGAAACACCATATATTTT.

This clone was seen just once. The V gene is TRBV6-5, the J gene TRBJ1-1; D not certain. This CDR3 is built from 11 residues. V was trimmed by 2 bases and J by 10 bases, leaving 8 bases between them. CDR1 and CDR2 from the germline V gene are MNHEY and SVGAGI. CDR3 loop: CASSYGRGAFF. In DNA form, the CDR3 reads TGTGCCAGCAGTTACGGCAGAGGAGCTTTCTTT.

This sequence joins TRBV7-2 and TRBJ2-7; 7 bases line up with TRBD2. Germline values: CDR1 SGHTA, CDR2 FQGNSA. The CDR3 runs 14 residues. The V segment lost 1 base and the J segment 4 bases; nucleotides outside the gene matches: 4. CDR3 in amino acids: CASSLEVSGYEQYF. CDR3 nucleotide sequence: TGTGCCAGCAGCTTAGAGGTTAGCGGGTACGAGCAGTACTTC.

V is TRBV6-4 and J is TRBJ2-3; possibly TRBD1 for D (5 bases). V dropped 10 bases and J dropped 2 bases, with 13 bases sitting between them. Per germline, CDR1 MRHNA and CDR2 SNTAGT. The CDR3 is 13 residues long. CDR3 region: CATSRGHTDTQYF. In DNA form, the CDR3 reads TGTGCCACCTCAAGGGGCCACACAGATACGCAGTATTTT.

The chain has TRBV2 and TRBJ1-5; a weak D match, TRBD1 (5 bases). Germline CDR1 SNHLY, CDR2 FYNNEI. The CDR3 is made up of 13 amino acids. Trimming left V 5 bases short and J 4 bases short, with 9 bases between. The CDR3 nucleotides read TGTGCCAGCAGTCGAGGGGAGAATCAGCCCCAGCATTTT. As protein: CASSRGENQPQHF.

This CDR3 reads CASSLYRTGAVNQPQHF. In nucleotides, the CDR3 is TGTGCCAGCAGTCTTTACCGGACAGGGGCGGTTAATCAGCCCCAGCATTTT. This chain connects TRBV28 to TRBJ1-5, with 9 bases lining up with TRBD1. Trimming at V came to 5 bases and at J to 4 bases, leaving 12 bases not matched to a gene. The CDR3 sequence is 17 residues long. Germline V gene data show CDR1 as MDHEN and CDR2 as SYDVKM.

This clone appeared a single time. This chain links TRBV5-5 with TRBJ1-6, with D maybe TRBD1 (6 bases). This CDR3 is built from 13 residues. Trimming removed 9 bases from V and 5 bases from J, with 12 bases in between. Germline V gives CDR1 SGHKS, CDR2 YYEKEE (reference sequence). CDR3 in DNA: TGTGCCACCGCGACAGGTGATAATTCACCCCTCCACTTT. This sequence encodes CATATGDNSPLHF.

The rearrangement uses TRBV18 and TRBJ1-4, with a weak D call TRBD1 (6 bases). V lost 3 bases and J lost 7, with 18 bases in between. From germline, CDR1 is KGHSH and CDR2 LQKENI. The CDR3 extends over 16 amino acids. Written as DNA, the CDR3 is TGTGCCAGCTCACCCACCGCCCCAGGGGCAGGTGAAAAACTGTTTTTT. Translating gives CASSPTAPGAGEKLFF.

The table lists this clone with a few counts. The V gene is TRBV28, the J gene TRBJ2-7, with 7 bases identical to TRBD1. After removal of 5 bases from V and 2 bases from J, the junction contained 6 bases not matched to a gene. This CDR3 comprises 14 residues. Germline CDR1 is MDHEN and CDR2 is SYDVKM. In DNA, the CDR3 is TGTGCCAGCAGTCCGCGGACAGGAACCTACGAGCAGTACTTC. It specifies CASSPRTGTYEQYF.

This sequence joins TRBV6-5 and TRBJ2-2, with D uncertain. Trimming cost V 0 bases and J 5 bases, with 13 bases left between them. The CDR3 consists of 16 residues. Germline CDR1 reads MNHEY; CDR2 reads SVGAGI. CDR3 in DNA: TGTGCCAGCAGTTACTCGTATCGCTTGGGGACCGGGGAGCTGTTTTTT. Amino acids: CASSYSYRLGTGELFF.

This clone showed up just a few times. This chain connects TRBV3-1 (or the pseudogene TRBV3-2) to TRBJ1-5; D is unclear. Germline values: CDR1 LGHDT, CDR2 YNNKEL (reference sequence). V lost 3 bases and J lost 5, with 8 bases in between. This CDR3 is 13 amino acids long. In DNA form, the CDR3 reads TGTGCCAGCAGCCAGGACCATTATCAGCCCCAGCATTTT. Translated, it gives CASSQDHYQPQHF.

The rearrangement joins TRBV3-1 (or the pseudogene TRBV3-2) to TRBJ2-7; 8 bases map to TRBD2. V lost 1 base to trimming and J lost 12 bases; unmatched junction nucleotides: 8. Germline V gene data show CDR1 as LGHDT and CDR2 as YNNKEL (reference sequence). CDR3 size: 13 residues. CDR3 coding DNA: TGTGCCAGCAGCCAAGGTGCGGGAGGAACTCGGTACTTC. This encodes CASSQGAGGTRYF.